One and the same sample provided the 18 T cell receptor beta chains below, sequenced in a study of tissue T cells after allogeneic stem cell transplantation. The table came from immunoSEQ multiplex PCR; TCRdb's copy has only in-frame clones and leaves some out. The repertoire holds 25,000 to 30,000 clones, 91% seen once, with about 2% in the top ten. This material consisted of blood, taken before transplantation. These receptors came from a male donor older than 55 who later had graft-versus-host disease after an allogeneic stem cell transplant.

The V and J genes are TRBV9 and TRBJ2-2; perhaps TRBD2 as D (6 bases). The V gene lost 0 bases and the J gene lost 6 bases, with 12 bases spanning the gap. The CDR3 runs to 15 residues. Germline CDR1 SGDLS, CDR2 YYNGEE. The CDR3 nucleotides are TGTGCCAGCAGCGTAGATCCGGGAGTGGCCGGGGAGCTGTTTTTT. Protein: CASSVDPGVAGELFF.

This chain connects TRBV7-2 to TRBJ1-1; a weak D match, TRBD1 (6 bases). The CDR3 contains 13 residues. V was trimmed by 1 base and J by 8 bases, leaving 11 bases between them. CDR1 SGHTA and CDR2 FQGNSA come from the germline V gene. The CDR3 sequence: CASSLEGRGEAFF. The CDR3 DNA reads TGTGCCAGCAGCTTAGAGGGCAGGGGAGAAGCTTTCTTT.

The rearrangement links TRBV5-6 to TRBJ1-2; D gene unclear. The length of the CDR3 is 13 residues. V gave up 1 base and J gave up 4 bases, with 8 bases separating them. Germline lookup yields CDR1 SGHDT and CDR2 YYEEEE. As DNA, the CDR3 is TGTGCCAGCAGCTTGACCGGGTCCTATGGCTACACCTTC. Translation: CASSLTGSYGYTF.

The V and J genes are TRBV11-3 and TRBJ2-7, with TRBD1 as a possible D gene (5 bases). Germline V gene lookup returns CDR1 SGHNT and CDR2 YENEEA. Trimming pared 2 bases from V and 2 bases from J, leaving 13 bases between. The CDR3 is 15 amino acids. Here the CDR3 reads CASSLHWGTAYEQYF. In DNA, the CDR3 is TGTGCCAGCAGCTTACATTGGGGCACAGCCTACGAGCAGTACTTC.

The V gene is TRBV2, the J gene TRBJ2-5; 9 positions match TRBD2. Germline V gene lookup returns CDR1 SNHLY and CDR2 FYNNEI. The CDR3 totals 14 residues. The J segment lost 4 bases and the V segment lost 8 bases, leaving 8 bases of the junction unmatched. This CDR3 is CASDAGGSRETQYF. In nucleotides, the CDR3 is TGTGCCAGCGATGCGGGAGGGAGTAGAGAGACCCAGTACTTC.

The V and J genes are TRBV3-1 (or the pseudogene TRBV3-2) and TRBJ2-7, with a tentative D call TRBD2 (5 bases). CDR3 length: 16 amino acids. CDR1 and CDR2 from the germline V gene are LGHDT and YNNKEL (reference sequence). The V gene lost 8 bases and the J gene lost 6 bases, with 26 bases spanning the gap. The CDR3 nucleotides are TGTGCCAGCCAGCAACAGATCGAGGGAGCGAGAGCCGAGCAGTACTTC. Amino acid sequence: CASQQQIEGARAEQYF.

This chain joins TRBV10-3 and TRBJ1-5; D gene unclear. The germline CDR1 and CDR2 sequences are ENHRY and SYGVKD. The CDR3 contains 13 residues. V was pared by 3 bases and J by 7 bases, with 10 bases between. The CDR3 spells CAISDGSEQPQHF. CDR3 coding DNA: TGTGCCATCAGTGACGGTTCGGAACAGCCCCAGCATTTT.

The table lists this clone with a count of one. The genes are TRBV5-1 and TRBJ2-3; 9 nucleotides align to TRBD1. With 4 bases clipped from V and 5 bases from J, the junction kept 14 bases outside the gene matches. CDR1 is SGHRS and CDR2 is YFSETQ in the germline V gene. This CDR3 spans 17 amino acids. The CDR3 loop is CASSVTIGQGSGDTQYF. The CDR3 DNA reads as TGCGCCAGCAGCGTTACTATAGGACAGGGGAGTGGAGATACGCAGTATTTT. Drawing the rest from reference TRBV5-1 and TRBJ2-3, the complete variable domain is KAGVTQTPRYLIKTRGQQVTLSCSPISGHRSVSWYQQTPGQGLQFLFEYFSETQRNKGNFPGRFSGRQFSNSRSEMNVSTLELGDSALYLCASSVTIGQGSGDTQYFGPGTRLTVL.

The chain uses TRBV2 and TRBJ1-5; D gene unclear. The CDR3 covers 14 residues. Deletions cut 6 bases from V and 1 base from J, with 10 bases between. From germline, CDR1 is SNHLY and CDR2 FYNNEI. CDR3 loop: CASRATVSNQPQHF. Here the CDR3 DNA reads TGTGCCAGCAGGGCCACAGTGAGCAATCAGCCCCAGCATTTT.

V and J are TRBV4-1 and TRBJ1-6; D remains unclear. The length of the CDR3 is 15 residues. CDR1 is MGHRA and CDR2 is YSYEKL in the germline V gene. V gave up 2 bases and J gave up 5 bases, with 10 bases separating them. CDR3 in DNA: TGCGCCAGCAGCCAAACCAGATCCGATAATTCACCCCTCCACTTT. Residues: CASSQTRSDNSPLHF.

CDR3 protein: CASSVGGYYEQYF. The CDR3 DNA reads as TGTGCCAGCAGCGTAGGGGGATACTACGAGCAGTACTTC. The rearrangement joins TRBV7-9 to TRBJ2-7; perhaps TRBD1 as D (6 bases). Germline-derived CDR1 and CDR2 are SEHNR and FQNEAQ (reference sequence). V was pared by 5 bases and J by 3 bases, with 11 bases between. The CDR3 spans 13 residues.

V is TRBV3-1 (or the pseudogene TRBV3-2) and J is TRBJ2-1; 11 bases agree with TRBD2. Germline V gene sequence: CDR1 LGHDT, CDR2 YNNKEL (reference sequence). The length of the CDR3 is 15 residues. V dropped 6 bases and J dropped 7; count of bases not matched to a gene: 8. CDR3 nucleotide sequence: TGTGCCAGCAGTCTTACTAGCGGGAGAAGGAATGAGCAGTTCTTC. The encoded protein is CASSLTSGRRNEQFF.

CDR3 loop: CASSSWDRFYEQYF. CDR3 nucleotides: TGTGCCAGCAGCTCCTGGGACAGGTTCTACGAGCAGTACTTC. The gene calls are TRBV27 and TRBJ2-7; TRBD1 matches 8 bases. This CDR3 has 14 residues. In germline, CDR1 is MNHEY, CDR2 SMNVEV (reference sequence). With 6 bases clipped from V and 3 bases from J, the junction kept 7 bases outside the gene matches.

The gene calls are TRBV29-1 and TRBJ2-1; 7 bases are shared with TRBD1. The CDR3 length is 12 residues. V lost 8 bases, J lost 4 bases, and 5 bases stayed unmatched. From germline, CDR1 is SQVTM and CDR2 ANQGSEA. CDR3 bases: TGCAGCTCCTGGGACAGATACAATGAGCAGTTCTTC. This translates into CSSWDRYNEQFF.

This clone was recorded only once. V gene TRBV15 combines with J gene TRBJ1-1; TRBD1 matches 7 bases. V trimming: 1 base; J trimming: 8 bases; junction bases outside the gene matches: 7. CDR1 is LNHNV, CDR2 YYDKDF, per germline (reference sequence). This CDR3 contains 14 residues. The CDR3 DNA follows: TGTGCCACCAGCAGAGCGGTGACAGGGATCGAAGCTTTCTTT. It encodes CATSRAVTGIEAFF.

This chain links TRBV5-1 with TRBJ2-5; D is perhaps TRBD1 (5 bases). The CDR3 contains 15 residues. V lost 0 bases and J 2 bases, leaving 11 bases between the germline ends. From germline, CDR1 is SGHRS and CDR2 YFSETQ. The CDR3 protein is CASSLGPGQQETQYF. CDR3 in DNA: TGCGCCAGCAGCTTGGGACCAGGGCAGCAAGAGACCCAGTACTTC.

The chain joins TRBV24-1 to TRBJ1-4; D remains unclear. V lost 3 bases and J lost 7, with 2 bases in between. Germline CDR1 and CDR2: KGHDR and SFDVKD. This CDR3 contains 11 residues. The CDR3, as DNA: TGTGCCACCAGTGATGGTGAAAAACTGTTTTTT. Translating it yields CATSDGEKLFF.

The rearrangement links TRBV21-1 to TRBJ1-6. TRBV21-1 is classified as a pseudogene. There are 18 residues in the CDR3. CDR3 nucleotides: TGTGCCAGCAGCAAAGCCCGGCCCGTAAACTCCTATAATTCACCCCTCCACTTT. Its protein is CASSKARPVNSYNSPLHF.